This is a list of T cell receptor beta chains from one sample in a study of blood T cell repertoires in COVID-19. Sequencing used immunoSEQ multiplex PCR; TCRdb keeps in-frame clones, though not all of them. The table has 200,000 to 250,000 clones, roughly 80% seen once. Sequencing was carried out using PBMCs or T cells enriched from blood (not recorded which). The receptors here all came from a man in his 60s who had recovered from COVID-19. The CDR3 runs from the conserved cysteine through the conserved F or W. Fields, in order: J gene, D gene, V gene, CDR3 length, clone size, CDR3 DNA, CDR3 protein. The D gene is left open where the match is weak. Part of the rows lack a size; the others show once, few, many or a class for expanded clones.

>TRBJ2-3|TRBD1|TRBV27|15|NA
TGTGCCAGCATTCCGGGACAGGGACGAGCAGATACGCAGTATTTT
CASIPGQGRADTQYF
>TRBJ1-5|NA|TRBV27|17|NA
TGTGCCAGCAGTTTAATCGGTCCGATCTATAGCAATCAGCCCCAGCATTTT
CASSLIGPIYSNQPQHF
>TRBJ1-2|TRBD1|TRBV12-3/TRBV12-4|13|NA
TGTGCCAGCAGTCAGGGGACAGGGGGACGCTACACCTTC
CASSQGTGGRYTF
>TRBJ1-2|NA|TRBV19|15|NA
TGTGCCAGTAGTATAGGGGCGGGTTATAACTATGGCTACACCTTC
CASSIGAGYNYGYTF
>TRBJ1-1|NA|TRBV18|14|NA
TGTGCCAGCTCATATTGGACACGGAACACTGAAGCTTTCTTT
CASSYWTRNTEAFF
>TRBJ2-3|TRBD2|TRBV13|18|NA
TGTGCCAGCAGCTCACCGGGACTAGCGGGGGGTAGCACAGATACGCAGTATTTT
CASSSPGLAGGSTDTQYF
>TRBJ2-1|TRBD1|TRBV15|14|NA
TGTGCCACCACTGACAGGGCTACCTACAATGAGCAGTTCTTC
CATTDRATYNEQFF
>TRBJ2-6|TRBD1|TRBV2|14|NA
TGTGCCAGCAACAGGGGCTCTGGGGCCAACGTCCTGACTTTC
CASNRGSGANVLTF
>TRBJ2-2|TRBD2|TRBV7-8|16|NA
TGTGCCAGCAGAATAATAGGTGGCGGGGGGACCGGGGAGCTGTTTTTT
CASRIIGGGGTGELFF
>TRBJ2-7|NA|TRBV6-5|16|NA
TGTGCCAGCAGTTACCTCAATACCAGGGGATCCTACGAGCAGTACTTC
CASSYLNTRGSYEQYF
>TRBJ1-2|TRBD1|TRBV24-1|13|NA
TGTGCCACCAGCGCCGACAGGGGACACGGCTACACCTTC
CATSADRGHGYTF
>TRBJ2-3|TRBD2|TRBV2|15|NA
TGTGCCAGCAGTGAGGGGACTAGCGGGACAGATACGCAGTATTTT
CASSEGTSGTDTQYF
>TRBJ2-7|TRBD2|TRBV7-2|19|few
TGTGCCAGCAGCTCCCTAGGTGGACTAGCGGGGGATCTCTCCTACGAGCAGTACTTC
CASSSLGGLAGDLSYEQYF
>TRBJ2-5|NA|TRBV11-3|12|NA
TGTGCCAGCGCGGGGTACCAAGAGACCCAGTACTTC
CASAGYQETQYF
>TRBJ2-2|NA|TRBV10-1|13|NA
TGCGCCAGCAGTGCGAGGGTTACCGGGGAGCTGTTTTTT
CASSARVTGELFF
>TRBJ1-1|NA|TRBV6-2/TRBV6-3|14|NA
TGTGCCAGCAGTTACTTTCGGCAGACACTCGAAGCTTTCTTT
CASSYFRQTLEAFF
>TRBJ1-4|NA|TRBV4-1|16|many
TGCGCCAGCAGCCAAGAGGTTACAGCCCTTAATGAAAAACTGTTTTTT
CASSQEVTALNEKLFF
>TRBJ2-6|NA|TRBV5-1|17|NA
TGCGCCAGCAGCTTGGGGACAGTGTTTTCTGGGGCCAACGTCCTGACTTTC
CASSLGTVFSGANVLTF
>TRBJ1-6|NA|TRBV5-1|17|NA
TGCGCCAGCAGCCAAGGGATTCAGGGGCTAGATAATTCACCCCTCCACTTT
CASSQGIQGLDNSPLHF
>TRBJ2-5|TRBD1|TRBV15|15|once
TGTGCCACCAGCCGGGACAGGGGCACACAAGAGACCCAGTACTTC
CATSRDRGTQETQYF
>TRBJ2-7|NA|TRBV18|16|NA
TGTGCCAGCTCACCACGGATCACGCAGGGGAACTACGAGCAGTACTTC
CASSPRITQGNYEQYF
>TRBJ2-2|NA|TRBV7-3|12|NA
TGTGCCAGCAGCCCAGGCACCGGGGAGCTGTTTTTT
CASSPGTGELFF
>TRBJ1-6|NA|TRBV5-8|15|once
TGTGCCAGCAGCTTGGATCAGGGGTACGATTCACCCCTCCACTTT
CASSLDQGYDSPLHF
>TRBJ1-5|TRBD1|TRBV24-1|14|NA
TGTGCCCCCAACCCGACAGGGGGATCTCAGCCCCAGCATTTT
CAPNPTGGSQPQHF
>TRBJ2-3|NA|TRBV10-2|16|NA
TGCGCCAGCAGTGAACCGAGGGTCTTTGGCACAGATACGCAGTATTTT
CASSEPRVFGTDTQYF
>TRBJ2-5|TRBD2|TRBV5-6|15|NA
TGTGCCAGCAGCTCGGGACTAGCGGTTCAAGAGACCCAGTACTTC
CASSSGLAVQETQYF
>TRBJ2-1|TRBD2|TRBV3-1/TRBV3-2|14|NA
TGTGCCAGCAGCACTAGCGGGGGCTACAATGAGCAGTTCTTC
CASSTSGGYNEQFF
>TRBJ1-5|TRBD1|TRBV6-5|12|NA
TGTGCCAGCAGTTACCGGCAGGGGGACCGGCATTTT
CASSYRQGDRHF
>TRBJ1-6|NA|TRBV5-1|15|NA
TGCGCCAGCAGCTTGGCGGCTCAGAGGGATTCACCCCTCCACTTT
CASSLAAQRDSPLHF
>TRBJ2-1|NA|TRBV11-2|17|NA
TGTGCCAGCAGCTTAGAATTCGGCCAGGGGAATGTGGGTGAGCAGTTCTTC
CASSLEFGQGNVGEQFF
>TRBJ2-7|TRBD1|TRBV10-3|11|NA
TGTGCCATCGGACAGGGCTACGAGCAGTACTTC
CAIGQGYEQYF
>TRBJ1-5|NA|TRBV5-1|15|NA
TGCGCCAGCAGCTTGGGACTGAATAGCAATCAGCCCCAGCATTTT
CASSLGLNSNQPQHF
>TRBJ1-4|NA|TRBV4-2|14|NA
TGTGCCAGCAGCCTACAGGACAATAATGAAAAACTGTTTTTT
CASSLQDNNEKLFF
>TRBJ1-3|TRBD1|TRBV6-5|14|NA
TGTGCCAGCAGTTCTCAGGGGGCAGGAAACACCATATATTTT
CASSSQGAGNTIYF
>TRBJ1-5|NA|TRBV18|17|NA
TGTGCCAGCTCACTCTTACAGGGAAATACATACAATCAGCCCCAGCATTTT
CASSLLQGNTYNQPQHF
>TRBJ1-1|TRBD1|TRBV7-2|16|NA
TGTGCCAGCAGCTTAGCGGGACAGGGGATGAACACTGAAGCTTTCTTT
CASSLAGQGMNTEAFF
>TRBJ1-1|TRBD1|TRBV5-1|14|NA
TGCGCCAGCAGCTCGGGACAGCTGAACACTGAAGCTTTCTTT
CASSSGQLNTEAFF
>TRBJ1-3|NA|TRBV4-3|14|NA
TGCGCCAGCAGCCAAGGGAAGACAGCGAACACCATATATTTT
CASSQGKTANTIYF
>TRBJ2-1|TRBD2|TRBV7-8|13|once
TGTGCCAGCAGCTTTGGACTAGCTGGTGAGCAGTTCTTC
CASSFGLAGEQFF
>TRBJ1-2|NA|TRBV4-3|13|NA
TGCGCCAGCAGCCAAGATCTTTACGGTGGCTACACCTTC
CASSQDLYGGYTF
>TRBJ2-5|TRBD2|TRBV3-1/TRBV3-2|18|NA
TGTGCCAGCAGCCAAGGGACGGGGCCTAGCGGGGGCAAAAAGACCCAGTACTTC
CASSQGTGPSGGKKTQYF
>TRBJ2-5|NA|TRBV18|11|NA
TGTGCCAGCTCACCCGGAGAGACCCAGTACTTC
CASSPGETQYF
>TRBJ1-2|NA|TRBV4-1|15|few
TGCGCCAGCAGCCAAGAGGGCAGAACTAACTATGGCTACACCTTC
CASSQEGRTNYGYTF
>TRBJ2-3|NA|TRBV4-3|16|NA
TGCGCCAGCAGCCTAAACAGGGTCATTAGCACAGATACGCAGTATTTT
CASSLNRVISTDTQYF
>TRBJ1-6|NA|TRBV4-2|15|NA
TGTGCCAGCAGGGACGACAGGAGTCCCAATTCACCCCTCCACTTT
CASRDDRSPNSPLHF
>TRBJ2-2|TRBD1|TRBV19|15|NA
TGTGCCAGTCAACCGGGACAGACGAACACCGGGGAGCTGTTTTTT
CASQPGQTNTGELFF
>TRBJ1-4|NA|TRBV6-1|14|NA
TGTGCCAGCAGTGAAGCTTTTGGAGAGCAAAAACTGTTTTTT
CASSEAFGEQKLFF
>TRBJ2-1|TRBD1|TRBV10-2|14|few
TGCGCCAGCAGCCGGGACAGGGGGCGAAATGAGCAGTTCTTC
CASSRDRGRNEQFF